This paragraph reports one T cell receptor beta chain. The data were taken from a study of OX40 agonist ivuxolimab in advanced cancers. V shed 5 bases, J shed 8 bases, and the junction held 4 bases outside the gene matches. The CDR3 has 11 amino acids. The V gene's germline CDR1 is DFQATT and CDR2 SNEGSKA (reference sequence). Using immunoSEQ multiplex PCR, the repertoire was profiled, and TCRdb retains in-frame clones only, with some absent. The profile shows some 80,000 clones, 87% of them singletons. The chain employs TRBV20-1 and TRBJ1-2; 8 positions agree with TRBD1. This receptor was identified in an adult with an advanced solid tumor such as melanoma, head and neck, liver or kidney cancer. The starting material was CD4+ or CD8+ T cells sorted from blood, obtained in a trial of the OX40 agonist ivuxolimab. The CDR3 loop reads CSAFRGHGYTF. In DNA form, the CDR3 reads TGCAGTGCTTTCAGGGGGCACGGCTACACCTTC.